This T cell receptor beta chain was obtained from a study of blood T cell repertoires in COVID-19. At the level of the study: COVID-19 samples, acute and convalescent, were from the United States, Italy and Spain. PBMCs, B-cell-depleted T cells, or T cells provided the cDNA or gDNA that made up the material.

V was shortened by 3 bases and J by 3 bases, with 9 bases between the two germline ends. This CDR3 is built from 13 residues. Per the study methods: From reference gene primer amplification, estimates of nucleated cell counts were derived. Some clones are missing from TCRdb's copy, which holds only in-frame ones; the method was immunoSEQ multiplex PCR. That table is the source of V, J and clone size, and D and trimming were worked out from the DNA. The sample holds some 99,000 clones, around 80% seen once. This clone has a single count. The receptor was derived from a human donor in a cohort sampled during active or convalescent COVID-19. The sample comprised peripheral blood. The chain carries TRBV12-3 or TRBV12-4 and TRBJ2-7; D unresolved. The CDR3 DNA follows: TGTGCCAGCAGTTTCGATCCAGACTACGAGCAGTACTTC. This sequence encodes CASSFDPDYEQYF.